This T cell receptor (beta chain) was found in a study of shared clonotypes between healthy human individuals (dated by TCRdb to 2019 to 2021). General notes on the study: Two women and a few men aged 18 to 49 years were included in the cohort. Per donor, three plates each were used for CD4 naive and CD4 memory, two for CD8 naive, and one for CD8 memory. To estimate repertoire size and how much clonotypes are shared between individuals, the study performed deep sequencing of blood TCR repertoires from roughly five healthy adults. To increase sequencing depth and limit assay-specific biases, TCR repertoire library preparation and sequencing were carried out by different laboratories using diverse techniques. Per donor, leukapheresis produced somewhere between about 0.9 and 9.5 billion PBMCs.

Beyond this particular receptor, the publication reports: Even with the large sequencing depth, rarefaction of the sorted-subset datasets indicated that sequencing was incomplete. Naive subsets generally had larger estimated clonotype richness than memory subsets. Pairwise subsampling led to the expectation that sequencing depth would affect the degree of clonotype sharing among donors. Higher generation probabilities were observed for clonotypes shared by all four sorted-subset donors than for non-shared clonotypes. Because the study included a small number of donors, the genetic and exposure-history diversity represented was limited. Sampling was limited to blood, and TCR repertoires in tissue likely differ from TCR repertoires in blood. Across a few donors, around 5% of naive CD4, 3.5% of naive CD8, about 2.3% of memory CD4, and approximately 0.4% of memory CD8 clonotypes were shared.

TCR CDR3 regions were amplified from genomic DNA by multiplex PCR using the deep immunoSEQ assay. Extracted genomic DNA from each cell subset was distributed evenly across all wells of several immunoSEQ 96-well plates, and each plate was treated as a replicate. For sorted subsets, approximately 200 ng of genomic DNA, equivalent to tens of thousands of T cell genomes, went into each replicate PCR. Purified libraries were measured with a Qubit 3.0 fluorometer, size-checked on a Bioanalyzer 2100, and measured again with the KAPA Library Quantification kit. Each immunoSEQ 96-well plate was sequenced on its own single-read 150-cycle Illumina NextSeq 550 flow cell. On the study's bioinformatics: Because the immunoSEQ output held only junctional sequences and lacked quality scores, the filtering could not match the filtering applied to full-length reads. Sequences were annotated with PyIR, a Python wrapper for IgBLAST v1.9, using IMGT germline references to assign V/J genes and CDR3. Any read was removed if the V/J assignment was weak (E-value above 1e-6), the CDR3 was missing, or the read contained stop codons, out-of-frame junctions, or ambiguous translated residues. V3J clonotypes were defined by identical inferred V gene, J gene, and CDR3 amino acid sequence. Percentage overlap between repertoires was calculated by dividing the number of shared unique clonotypes by the size of the smaller repertoire. RTK rarefaction, the Chao1 estimator, and Recon v2.1 estimates of unobserved clonotypes were used to assess repertoire richness. OLGA was used to compute generation probabilities for all TCRbeta clonotypes that the gDNA method yielded from a handful of donors. This immuneACCESS table, as held by TCRdb, lists in-frame sequences with V and J called but not all clones. Of the missing ones, under half trace to an unresolved V gene in checked studies; the others have no known cause. V, J and clone size derive from that table, while D and trimming were established from the DNA sequence. The sample records 1,400,000 or so clones, approximately 98.5% of which are singletons. Of the sample, over 0.3% is held by the ten largest clones.

The donors were healthy, HIV-negative adults with no recently reported acute infections or vaccinations. Every donor was a Caucasian adult living in Nashville, Tennessee, USA. CD4+ T cells were enriched through magnetic negative selection, after which naive cells were positively selected on CD45RA and the remaining negative fraction served as the memory subset. Blood was obtained by leukapheresis, after which PBMCs were separated by Ficoll-Histopaque density gradient centrifugation and cryopreserved in liquid nitrogen vapor phase. Analytical flow cytometry was used to check the purity and quantity of every magnetically sorted T cell population. Genomic DNA was isolated from every sorted fraction and measured by UV absorbance on a Nanodrop 2000c. To note about this clone: Its binding antigen is unknown. Base qualities are not recorded, but no much larger clone differs from it by a single base.

From its cysteine to its phenylalanine, the CDR3 spans 21 amino acids. CDR3 DNA is the only sequence kept; it has 63 bases, read in frame from the first base. Via the germline V gene, CDR1 is SNHLY and CDR2 FYNNEI. The junction shows trimming of 4 bases on V and 0 bases on J, plus 25 bases between the germline ends. This clonotype was obtained from a man aged 30-40 years in good health. Sequences were obtained from naive CD4+ T cells sorted from blood. In the paper's terms, the cell subset or site label means: CD45RA+ positively selected. The sequence links TRBV2 to TRBJ2-6; the D region possibly corresponds to TRBD2 (6 bases align). The sequence in DNA is TGTGCCAGCAGTGTACCGCGAGTAGGACGGACTATTTCCTCTGGGGCCAACGTCCTGACTTTC. This sequence encodes CASSVPRVGRTISSGANVLTF.